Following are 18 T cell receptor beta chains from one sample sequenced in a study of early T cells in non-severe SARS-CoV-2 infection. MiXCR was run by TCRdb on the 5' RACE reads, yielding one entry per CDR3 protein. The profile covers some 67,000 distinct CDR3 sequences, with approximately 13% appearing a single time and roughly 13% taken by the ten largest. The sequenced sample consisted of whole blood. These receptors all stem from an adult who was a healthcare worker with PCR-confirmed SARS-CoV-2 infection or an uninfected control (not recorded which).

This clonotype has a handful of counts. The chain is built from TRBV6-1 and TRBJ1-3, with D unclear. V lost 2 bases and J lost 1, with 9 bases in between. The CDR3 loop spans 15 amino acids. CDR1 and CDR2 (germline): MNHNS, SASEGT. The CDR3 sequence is CASSESSRSGNTIYF. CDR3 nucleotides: TGTGCCAGCAGTGAATCATCCAGGTCTGGAAACACCATATATTTT.

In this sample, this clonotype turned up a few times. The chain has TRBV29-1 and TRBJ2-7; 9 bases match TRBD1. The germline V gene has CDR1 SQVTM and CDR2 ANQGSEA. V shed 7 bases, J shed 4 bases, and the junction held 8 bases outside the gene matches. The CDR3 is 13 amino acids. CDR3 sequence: CSAYSGTGYEQYF. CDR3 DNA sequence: TGCAGCGCCTATTCCGGGACAGGGTACGAGCAGTACTTC.

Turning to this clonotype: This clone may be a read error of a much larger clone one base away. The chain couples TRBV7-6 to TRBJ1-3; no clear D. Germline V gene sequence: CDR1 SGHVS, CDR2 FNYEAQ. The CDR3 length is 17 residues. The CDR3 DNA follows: TGTGCCTGCAGCTCTGATCTGGGCGGCAACTCTGGAAACACCATATATTTT. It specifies CACSSDLGGNSGNTIYF.

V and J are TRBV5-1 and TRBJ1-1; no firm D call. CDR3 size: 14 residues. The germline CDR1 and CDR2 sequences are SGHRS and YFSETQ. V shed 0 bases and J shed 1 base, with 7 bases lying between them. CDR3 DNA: TGCGCCAGCAGCTTGGTGCAGGCGAACACTGAAGCTTTCTTT. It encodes CASSLVQANTEAFF.

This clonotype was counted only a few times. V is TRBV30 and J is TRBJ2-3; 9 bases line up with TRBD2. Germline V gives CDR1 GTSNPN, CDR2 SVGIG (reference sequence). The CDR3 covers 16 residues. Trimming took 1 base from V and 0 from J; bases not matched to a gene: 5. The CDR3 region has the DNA TGTGCCTGGAGTGGTAGCGGGGGCCTTAGCACAGATACGCAGTATTTT. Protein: CAWSGSGGLSTDTQYF.

The CDR3 DNA sequence: TGTGCCAGCTCCTGGACAGGGGAATGCACAGATACGCAGTATTTT. Amino acid sequence: CASSWTGECTDTQYF. The chain employs TRBV21-1 and TRBJ2-3; TRBD1 is taken as the D call from the table, unchecked against the DNA. TRBV21-1 is a pseudogene. CDR3 length: 15 residues.

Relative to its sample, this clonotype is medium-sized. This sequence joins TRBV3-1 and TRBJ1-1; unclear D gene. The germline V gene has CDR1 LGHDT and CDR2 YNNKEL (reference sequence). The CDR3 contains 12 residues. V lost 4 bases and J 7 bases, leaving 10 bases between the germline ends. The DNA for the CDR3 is TGTGCCAGCAGCCCTACCGGGCGTGAAGCTTTCTTT. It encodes CASSPTGREAFF.

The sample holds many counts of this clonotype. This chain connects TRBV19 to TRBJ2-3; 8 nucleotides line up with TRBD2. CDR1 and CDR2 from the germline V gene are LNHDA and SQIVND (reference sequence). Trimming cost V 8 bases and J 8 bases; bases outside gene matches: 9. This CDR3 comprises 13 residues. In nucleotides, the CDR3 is TGTGCCAGTGTCGGGACTAGAGAGGGTACGCAGTATTTT. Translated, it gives CASVGTREGTQYF.

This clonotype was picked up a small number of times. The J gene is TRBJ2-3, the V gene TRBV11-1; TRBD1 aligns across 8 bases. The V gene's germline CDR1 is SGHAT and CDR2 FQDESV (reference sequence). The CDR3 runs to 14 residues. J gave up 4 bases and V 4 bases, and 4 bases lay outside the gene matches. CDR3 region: CASSSGQGPDTQYF. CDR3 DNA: TGTGCCAGCAGCTCCGGACAGGGACCAGATACGCAGTATTTT.

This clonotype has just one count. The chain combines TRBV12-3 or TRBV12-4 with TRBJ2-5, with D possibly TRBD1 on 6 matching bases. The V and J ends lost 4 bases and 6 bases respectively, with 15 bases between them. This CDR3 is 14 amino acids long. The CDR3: CASSSLGTPQTQYF. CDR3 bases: TGTGCCAGCAGTTCCCTCGGGACACCCCAGACCCAGTACTTC.

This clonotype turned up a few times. The CDR3 spells CASSLAGSANTEAFF. CDR3 coding DNA: TGTGCCAGCAGCTTAGCGGGGTCAGCGAACACTGAAGCTTTCTTT. The rearrangement joins TRBV7-9 to TRBJ1-1; no clear D gene. Germline-derived CDR1 and CDR2 are SEHNR and FQNEAQ (reference sequence). The V gene lost 0 bases and the J gene lost 1 base, with 9 bases spanning the gap. CDR3 length: 15 amino acids.

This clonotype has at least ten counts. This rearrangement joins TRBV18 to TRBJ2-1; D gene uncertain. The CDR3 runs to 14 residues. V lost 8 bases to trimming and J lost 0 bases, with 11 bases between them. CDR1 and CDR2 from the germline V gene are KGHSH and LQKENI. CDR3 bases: TGTGCCAGCGCGGACCCCCGCTCCTACAATGAGCAGTTCTTC. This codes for CASADPRSYNEQFF.

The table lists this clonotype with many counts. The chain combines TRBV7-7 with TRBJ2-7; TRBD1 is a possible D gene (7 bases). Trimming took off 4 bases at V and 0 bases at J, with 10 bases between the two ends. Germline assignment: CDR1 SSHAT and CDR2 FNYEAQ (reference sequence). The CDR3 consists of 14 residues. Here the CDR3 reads CASSSGGSSYEQYF. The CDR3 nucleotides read TGTGCCAGCAGCTCAGGGGGGAGCTCCTACGAGCAGTACTTC.

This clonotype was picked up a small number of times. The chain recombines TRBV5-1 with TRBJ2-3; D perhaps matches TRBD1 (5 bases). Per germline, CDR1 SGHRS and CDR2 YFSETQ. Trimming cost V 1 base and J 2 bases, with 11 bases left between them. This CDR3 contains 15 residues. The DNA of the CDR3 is TGCGCCAGCAGCTTGATTAGGACATCCACAGATACGCAGTATTTT. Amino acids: CASSLIRTSTDTQYF. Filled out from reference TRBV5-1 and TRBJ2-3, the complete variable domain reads KAGVTQTPRYLIKTRGQQVTLSCSPISGHRSVSWYQQTPGQGLQFLFEYFSETQRNKGNFPGRFSGRQFSNSRSEMNVSTLELGDSALYLCASSLIRTSTDTQYFGPGTRLTVL.

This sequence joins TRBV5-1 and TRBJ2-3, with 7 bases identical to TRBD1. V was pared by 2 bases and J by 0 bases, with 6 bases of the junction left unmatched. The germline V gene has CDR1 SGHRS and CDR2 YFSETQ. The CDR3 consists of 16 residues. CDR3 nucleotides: TGCGCCAGCAGCTTCACAGGGGATCGAAGCACAGATACGCAGTATTTT. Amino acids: CASSFTGDRSTDTQYF.

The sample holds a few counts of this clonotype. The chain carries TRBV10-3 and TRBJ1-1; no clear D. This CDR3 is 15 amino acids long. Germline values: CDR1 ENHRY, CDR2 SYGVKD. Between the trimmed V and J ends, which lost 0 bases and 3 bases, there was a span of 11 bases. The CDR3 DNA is TGTGCCATCAGTGAGTCTTCCGGGCGTGACACTGAAGCTTTCTTT. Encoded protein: CAISESSGRDTEAFF.

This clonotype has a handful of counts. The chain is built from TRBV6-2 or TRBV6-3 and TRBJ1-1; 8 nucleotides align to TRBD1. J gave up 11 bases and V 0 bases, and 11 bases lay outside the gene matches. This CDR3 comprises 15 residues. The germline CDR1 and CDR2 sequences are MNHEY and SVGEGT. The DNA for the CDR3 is TGTGCCAGCAGTTACTCTGTGACTGGACAGGGCGCCGCTTTCTTT. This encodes CASSYSVTGQGAAFF.

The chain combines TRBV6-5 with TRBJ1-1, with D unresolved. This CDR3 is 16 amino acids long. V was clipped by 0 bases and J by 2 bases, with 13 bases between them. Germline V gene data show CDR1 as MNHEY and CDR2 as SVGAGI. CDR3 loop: CASSYSLVLGNTEAFF. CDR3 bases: TGTGCCAGCAGTTACTCCCTTGTTTTAGGAAACACTGAAGCTTTCTTT.